Reported below is one TCR beta chain. Its target is unknown. The source of the sample is a study of T cell responses to AZD1222 COVID-19 vaccine. This CDR3 region has 14 residues. V was clipped by 6 bases and J by 0 bases, with 12 bases between them. Germline V gene sequence: CDR1 SNHLY, CDR2 FYNNEI. Produced via immunoSEQ multiplex PCR; TCRdb's table is partial and in-frame only. The data hold tens of thousands of clones, with 86% observed a single time. Study-level findings and limits: The sample set comprised mostly white British donors with more females, and clonal diversity was possibly underestimated. Repertoires were obtained only post-peak T cell response. CD4 TCRs associated with vaccination spanned spike, dominating at 160-218 and 743-854. Epitopes outside B.1.351 and B.1.1.7 mutated regions reportedly drew nearly half of spike TCRs.

The source was peripheral blood, collected on day 0 of AZD1222 vaccination. V usage is TRBV2 and J usage is TRBJ2-7; weak D call: TRBD1 (6 bases). This receptor was obtained from an adult in good health. This chain's CDR3 is CASSPTDSSYEQYF. The CDR3 nucleotides are TGTGCCAGCAGCCCTACGGACAGCTCCTACGAGCAGTACTTC. The variable domain in full, completed from reference TRBV2 and TRBJ2-7, reads EPEVTQTPSHQVTQMGQEVILRCVPISNHLYFYWYRQILGQKVEFLVSFYNNEISEKSEIFDDQFSVERPDGSNFTLKIRSTKLEDSAMYFCASSPTDSSYEQYFGPGTRLTVT.